This paragraph covers one TCR beta chain sequence. Its antigen is undetermined. The entry originates in a study of CD4 T cells in relation to SARS-CoV-2 and coronaviruses. Before the COVID-19 pandemic, during about 2011-2018, CD4+ T cells were taken from unexposed donors. After ten to eleven days of culture, CD4+ T cells were isolated. Trimming took 6 bases from V and 6 from J, leaving 14 bases between them. The CDR3 contains 14 residues. Germline CDR1 and CDR2: LNHDA and SQIVND (reference sequence). Sequenced by immunoSEQ multiplex PCR; TCRdb stores in-frame clones only, minus some. The table lists more than 20,000 clones, around three quarters of them singletons.

The sequence came from a human donor in good health. The sample was CD4+ T cells from PBMCs, cultured in vitro. The chain has TRBV19 and TRBJ1-4; D ambiguous. CDR3 region: CASRGRAEDEKLFF. Written as DNA, the CDR3 is TGTGCCAGTAGAGGAAGGGCGGAGGATGAAAAACTGTTTTTT.